The 13 T cell receptor beta chains below were found in one sample sequenced in a study of blood T cell repertoires in COVID-19. Measured with immunoSEQ multiplex PCR; TCRdb has only the in-frame clones, and not every one. The sample carries 60,000 to 85,000 clones, 85% to 90% recorded once. The sequenced material came from peripheral blood. The source of these receptors is a woman between 45 and 60 years old with active COVID-19.

Written as DNA, the CDR3 is TGTGCCAGTAGTATCTGGAGCGCTAACTATGGCTACACCTTC. Its translation: CASSIWSANYGYTF. The V call is TRBV19, the J call TRBJ1-2; D not resolved. Deletions cut 3 bases from V and 0 bases from J, with 8 bases between. The CDR3 runs to 14 residues. Germline CDR1 reads LNHDA; CDR2 reads SQIVND (reference sequence).

The chain recombines TRBV15 with TRBJ2-2, with D maybe TRBD2 (5 bases). V dropped 9 bases and J dropped 0 bases, with 11 bases sitting between them. This CDR3 has 14 amino acids. Germline CDR1 is LNHNV and CDR2 is YYDKDF (reference sequence). The CDR3 nucleotides read TGTGCCACTCGGAGCGGCGCGAACACCGGGGAGCTGTTTTTT. Translating it yields CATRSGANTGELFF.

V is TRBV7-2 and J is TRBJ2-5, with unresolved D. CDR3 length: 14 amino acids. CDR1 is SGHTA and CDR2 is FQGNSA in the germline V gene. V lost 2 bases, J lost 5 bases, and 12 bases lay in between. The CDR3 DNA reads as TGTGCCAGCAGCTTATGGCAAGCTAGGGAGACCCAGTACTTC. Residues: CASSLWQARETQYF.

This clone appeared once. The V gene is TRBV2, the J gene TRBJ1-2, with 8 bases identical to TRBD1. The J segment lost 4 bases and the V segment lost 8 bases, leaving 9 bases of the junction unmatched. The CDR3 loop spans 14 amino acids. Germline V gene sequence: CDR1 SNHLY, CDR2 FYNNEI. The CDR3 region has the DNA TGTGCCAGCCGTACCAGGGGGCCGAGCTATGGCTACACCTTC. Translating it yields CASRTRGPSYGYTF.

J is TRBJ2-5 and V is TRBV19; the D gene is possibly TRBD1 (5 bases). Germline CDR1 is LNHDA and CDR2 is SQIVND (reference sequence). The CDR3 extends over 14 amino acids. The V gene lost 1 base and the J gene lost 1 base, with 7 bases spanning the gap. CDR3 amino acids: CASSIATVQETQYF. The CDR3 coding sequence is TGTGCCAGTAGTATAGCGACAGTCCAAGAGACCCAGTACTTC.

V usage is TRBV19 and J usage is TRBJ1-6; TRBD1 aligns across 7 bases. The CDR3 consists of 16 residues. CDR1 and CDR2 (germline): LNHDA, SQIVND (reference sequence). V lost 5 bases and J lost 1; bases outside the gene matches: 5. CDR3 residues: CASSPRQGSYNSPLHF. In nucleotides, the CDR3 is TGTGCCAGTAGTCCGAGACAGGGATCCTATAATTCACCCCTCCACTTT.

The rearrangement links TRBV9 to TRBJ1-1; D uncertain. The CDR3 spans 12 residues. V lost 4 bases and J 3 bases, leaving 7 bases between the germline ends. CDR1 is SGDLS and CDR2 is YYNGEE in the germline V gene. The CDR3 DNA sequence: TGTGCCAGCAGCATCTCGGACACTGAAGCTTTCTTT. Translating it yields CASSISDTEAFF.

Written as DNA, the CDR3 is TGTGCCAGCAGTTGGACAAGGGCCGGGGAGCTGTTTTTT. As protein: CASSWTRAGELFF. The rearrangement links TRBV27 to TRBJ2-2; weak D call: TRBD1 (5 bases). Germline V gene data show CDR1 as MNHEY and CDR2 as SMNVEV (reference sequence). Trimming cost V 4 bases and J 6 bases, with 9 bases left between them. This CDR3 is built from 13 residues.

This chain uses TRBV28 with TRBJ1-4, with 9 bases aligning to TRBD1. V shed 6 bases and J 7 bases; nucleotides not matched to a gene: 15. This CDR3 is built from 17 residues. From germline, CDR1 is MDHEN and CDR2 SYDVKM. The CDR3 bases are TGTGCCAGCAGGAAATCGGGTACAGGGGGCGCTGGTGAAAAACTGTTTTTT. It codes for CASRKSGTGGAGEKLFF.

The chain recombines TRBV6-5 with TRBJ1-1; 7 bases map to TRBD1. This CDR3 comprises 15 residues. V gave up 6 bases and J gave up 3 bases; unmatched junction bases: 10. Germline assignment: CDR1 MNHEY and CDR2 SVGAGI. CDR3 DNA sequence: TGTGCCAGCAGCCCAAACAGGGGTAGGTACACTGAAGCTTTCTTT. Its translation is CASSPNRGRYTEAFF.

J is TRBJ1-1 and V is TRBV19; D gene unclear. Germline CDR1 and CDR2: LNHDA and SQIVND (reference sequence). V was cut by 7 bases and J by 1 base, with 10 bases left in between. This CDR3 contains 13 residues. The CDR3 bases are TGTGCCAGTACTGTTGGCGGGAACACTGAAGCTTTCTTT. Protein: CASTVGGNTEAFF.

The chain uses TRBV5-1 and TRBJ1-2, with 8 bases lining up with TRBD1. Germline CDR1 reads SGHRS; CDR2 reads YFSETQ. This CDR3 has 14 amino acids. J was trimmed by 6 bases and V by 4 bases; bases with no gene match: 8. CDR3 coding DNA: TGCGCCAGCAGCCTATCTGGGACAGGAAATGGCTACACCTTC. Protein: CASSLSGTGNGYTF. Full variable domain (missing parts from reference TRBV5-1 and TRBJ1-2): KAGVTQTPRYLIKTRGQQVTLSCSPISGHRSVSWYQQTPGQGLQFLFEYFSETQRNKGNFPGRFSGRQFSNSRSEMNVSTLELGDSALYLCASSLSGTGNGYTFGSGTRLTVV.

Only one count was recorded for this clone. V gene TRBV5-5 combines with J gene TRBJ2-7; 7 bases are shared with TRBD1. V shed 5 bases and J 4 bases; nucleotides not matched to a gene: 6. Per germline, CDR1 SGHKS and CDR2 YYEKEE (reference sequence). This CDR3 comprises 13 residues. The CDR3 region has the DNA TGTGCCAGCAGGACTGGACAGGTGTACGAGCAGTACTTC. The encoded protein is CASRTGQVYEQYF. Drawing the rest from reference TRBV5-5 and TRBJ2-7, the complete variable domain is DAGVTQSPTHLIKTRGQQVTLRCSPISGHKSVSWYQQVLGQGPQFIFQYYEKEERGRGNFPDRFSARQFPNYSSELNVNALLLGDSALYLCASRTGQVYEQYFGPGTRLTVT.